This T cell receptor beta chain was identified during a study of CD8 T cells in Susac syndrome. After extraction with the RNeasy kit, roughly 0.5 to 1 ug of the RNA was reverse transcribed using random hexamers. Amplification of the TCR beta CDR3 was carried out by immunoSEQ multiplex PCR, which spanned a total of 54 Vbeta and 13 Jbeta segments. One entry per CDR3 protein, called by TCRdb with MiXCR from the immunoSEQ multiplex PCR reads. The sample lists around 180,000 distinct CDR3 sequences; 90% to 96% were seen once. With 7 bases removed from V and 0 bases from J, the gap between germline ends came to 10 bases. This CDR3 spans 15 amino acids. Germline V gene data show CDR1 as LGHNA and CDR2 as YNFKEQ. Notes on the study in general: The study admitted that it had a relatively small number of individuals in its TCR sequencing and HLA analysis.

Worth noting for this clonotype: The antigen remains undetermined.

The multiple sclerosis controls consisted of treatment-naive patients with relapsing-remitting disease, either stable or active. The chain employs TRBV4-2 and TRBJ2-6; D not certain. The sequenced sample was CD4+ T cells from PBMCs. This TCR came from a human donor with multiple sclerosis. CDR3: CASTSLPSGANVLTF. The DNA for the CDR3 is TGTGCCAGCACCTCCCTCCCCTCTGGGGCCAACGTCCTGACTTTC.